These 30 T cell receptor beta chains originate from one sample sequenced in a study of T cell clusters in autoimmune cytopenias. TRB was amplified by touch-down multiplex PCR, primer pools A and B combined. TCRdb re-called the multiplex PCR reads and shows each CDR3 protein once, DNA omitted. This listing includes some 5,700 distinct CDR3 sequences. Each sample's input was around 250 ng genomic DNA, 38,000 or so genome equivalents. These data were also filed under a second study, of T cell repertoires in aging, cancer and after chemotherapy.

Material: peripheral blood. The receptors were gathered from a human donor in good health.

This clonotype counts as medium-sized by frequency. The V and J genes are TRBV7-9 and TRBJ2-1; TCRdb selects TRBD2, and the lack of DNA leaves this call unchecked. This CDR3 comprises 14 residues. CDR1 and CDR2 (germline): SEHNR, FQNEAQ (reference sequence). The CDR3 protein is CAGTSGGGWNEQFF.

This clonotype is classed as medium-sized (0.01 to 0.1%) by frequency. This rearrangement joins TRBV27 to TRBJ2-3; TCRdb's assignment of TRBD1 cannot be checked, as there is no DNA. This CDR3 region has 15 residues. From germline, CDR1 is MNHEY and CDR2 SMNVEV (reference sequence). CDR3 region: CASSPRGGAGDTQYF.

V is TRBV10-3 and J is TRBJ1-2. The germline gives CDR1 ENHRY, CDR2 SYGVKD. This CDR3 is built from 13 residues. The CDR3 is CAIPEGSNYGYTF.

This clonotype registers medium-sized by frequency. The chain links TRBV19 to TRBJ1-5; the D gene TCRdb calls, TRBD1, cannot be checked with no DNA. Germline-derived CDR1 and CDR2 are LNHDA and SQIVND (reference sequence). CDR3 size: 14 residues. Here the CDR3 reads CASSTWTGDGPQHF.

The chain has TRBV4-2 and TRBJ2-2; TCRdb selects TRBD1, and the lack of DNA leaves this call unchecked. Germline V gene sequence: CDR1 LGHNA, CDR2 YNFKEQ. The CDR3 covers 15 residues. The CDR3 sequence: CASSQDLRDTGELFF.

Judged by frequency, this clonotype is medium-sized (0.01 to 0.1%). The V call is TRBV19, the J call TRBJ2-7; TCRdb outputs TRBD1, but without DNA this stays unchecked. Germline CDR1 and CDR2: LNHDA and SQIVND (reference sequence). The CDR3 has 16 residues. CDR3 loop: CASSTPVAAGSYEQYF.

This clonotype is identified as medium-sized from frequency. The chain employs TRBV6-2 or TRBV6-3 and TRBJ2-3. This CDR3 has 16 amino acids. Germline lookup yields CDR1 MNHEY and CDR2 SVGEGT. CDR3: CASSYGVADSTDTQYF.

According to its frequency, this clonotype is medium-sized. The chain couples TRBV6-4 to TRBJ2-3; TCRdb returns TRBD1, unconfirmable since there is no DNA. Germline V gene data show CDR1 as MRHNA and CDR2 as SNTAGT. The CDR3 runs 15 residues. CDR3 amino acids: CASSERGGSTDTQYF.

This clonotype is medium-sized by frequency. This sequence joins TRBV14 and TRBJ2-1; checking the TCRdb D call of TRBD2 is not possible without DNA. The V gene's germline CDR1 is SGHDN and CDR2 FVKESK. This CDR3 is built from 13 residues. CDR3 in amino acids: CASSLTTQAEQFF.

The CDR3 is CASSYGGLTRVETQYF. This rearrangement joins TRBV6-2 or TRBV6-3 to TRBJ2-5; the TCRdb D gene call, TRBD1, has no DNA to confirm it. CDR1 is MNHEY, CDR2 SVGEGT, per germline. The CDR3 runs to 16 residues.

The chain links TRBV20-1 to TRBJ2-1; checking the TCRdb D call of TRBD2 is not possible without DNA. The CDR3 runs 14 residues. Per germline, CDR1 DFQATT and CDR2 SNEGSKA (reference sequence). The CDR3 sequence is CSAGPGLGGVEQFF.

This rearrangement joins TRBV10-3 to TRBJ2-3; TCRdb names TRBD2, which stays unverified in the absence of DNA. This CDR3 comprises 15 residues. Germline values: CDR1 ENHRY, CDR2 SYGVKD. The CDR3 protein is CAISETSGTTDTQYF.

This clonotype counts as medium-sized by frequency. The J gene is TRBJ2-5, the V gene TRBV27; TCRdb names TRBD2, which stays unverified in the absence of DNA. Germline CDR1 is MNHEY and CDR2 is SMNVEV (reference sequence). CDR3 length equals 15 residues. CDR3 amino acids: CASSRTSGGQETQYF.

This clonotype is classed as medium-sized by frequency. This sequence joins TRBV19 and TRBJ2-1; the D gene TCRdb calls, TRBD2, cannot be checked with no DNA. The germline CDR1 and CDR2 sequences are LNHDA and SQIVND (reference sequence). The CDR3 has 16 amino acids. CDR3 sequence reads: CASTSLGDSLYNEQFF.

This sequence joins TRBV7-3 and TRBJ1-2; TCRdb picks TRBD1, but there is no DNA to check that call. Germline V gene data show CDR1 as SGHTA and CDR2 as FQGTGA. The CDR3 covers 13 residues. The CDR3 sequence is CASSLTGGYGYTF.

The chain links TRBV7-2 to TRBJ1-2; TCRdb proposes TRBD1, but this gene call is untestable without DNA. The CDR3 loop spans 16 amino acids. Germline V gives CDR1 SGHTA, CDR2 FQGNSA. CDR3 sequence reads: CASSLASGQPNYGYTF.

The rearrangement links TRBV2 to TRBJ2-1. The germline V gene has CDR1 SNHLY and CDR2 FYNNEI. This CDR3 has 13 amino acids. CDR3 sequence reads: CASSEPNYNEQFF.

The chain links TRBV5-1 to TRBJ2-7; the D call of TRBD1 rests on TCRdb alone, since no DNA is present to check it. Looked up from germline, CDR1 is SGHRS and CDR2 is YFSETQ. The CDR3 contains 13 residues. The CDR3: CATGQGPSYEQYF.

CDR3 sequence: CASSFRQGQGTEAFF. This sequence joins TRBV5-6 and TRBJ1-1; TCRdb lists TRBD1, though no DNA is available to test this call. From germline, CDR1 is SGHDT and CDR2 YYEEEE. The CDR3 contains 15 residues.

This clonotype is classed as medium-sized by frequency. Here the CDR3 reads CASRTGESGELFF. The chain combines TRBV6-2 or TRBV6-3 with TRBJ2-2; TCRdb outputs TRBD1, but without DNA this stays unchecked. The germline CDR1 and CDR2 sequences are MNHEY and SVGEGT. This CDR3 contains 13 residues.

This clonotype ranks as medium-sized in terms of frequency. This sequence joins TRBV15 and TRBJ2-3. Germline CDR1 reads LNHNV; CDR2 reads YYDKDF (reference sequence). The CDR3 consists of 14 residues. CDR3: CATSRDTAADTQYF. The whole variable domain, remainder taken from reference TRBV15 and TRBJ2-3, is DAMVIQNPRYQVTQFGKPVTLSCSQTLNHNVMYWYQQKSSQAPKLLFHYYDKDFNNEADTPDNFQSRRPNTSFCFLDIRSPGLGDTAMYLCATSRDTAADTQYFGPGTRLTVL.

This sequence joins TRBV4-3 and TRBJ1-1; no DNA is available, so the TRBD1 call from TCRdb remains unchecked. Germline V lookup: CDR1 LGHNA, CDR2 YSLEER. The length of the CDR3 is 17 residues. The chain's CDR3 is CASSQEGGPGRKTEAFF.

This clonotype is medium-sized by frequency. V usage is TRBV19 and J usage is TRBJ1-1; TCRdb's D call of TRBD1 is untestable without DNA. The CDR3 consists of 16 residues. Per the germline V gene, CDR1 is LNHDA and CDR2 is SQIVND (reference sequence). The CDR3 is CASSTGTGKQNTEAFF.

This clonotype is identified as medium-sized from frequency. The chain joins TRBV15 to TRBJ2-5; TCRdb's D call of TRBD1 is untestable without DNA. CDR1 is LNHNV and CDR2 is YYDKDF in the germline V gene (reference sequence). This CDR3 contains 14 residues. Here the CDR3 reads CATSIGAGGETQYF.

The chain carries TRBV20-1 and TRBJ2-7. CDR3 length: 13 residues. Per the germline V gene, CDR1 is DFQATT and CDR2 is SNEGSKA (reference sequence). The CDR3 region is CSARDFLPYEQYF.

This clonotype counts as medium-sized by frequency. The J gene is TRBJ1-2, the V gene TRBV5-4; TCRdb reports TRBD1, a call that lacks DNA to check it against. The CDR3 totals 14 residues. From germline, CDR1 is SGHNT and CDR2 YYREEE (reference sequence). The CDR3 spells CASSSGQGNYGYTF.

CDR3 protein: CASSLATGNTDTQYF. The V and J genes are TRBV5-1 and TRBJ2-3; TCRdb gives TRBD1 as the D gene, but with no DNA this cannot be confirmed. Germline V gives CDR1 SGHRS, CDR2 YFSETQ. The CDR3 has 15 amino acids. The full variable domain, with the rest looked up from reference TRBV5-1 and TRBJ2-3, is KAGVTQTPRYLIKTRGQQVTLSCSPISGHRSVSWYQQTPGQGLQFLFEYFSETQRNKGNFPGRFSGRQFSNSRSEMNVSTLELGDSALYLCASSLATGNTDTQYFGPGTRLTVL.

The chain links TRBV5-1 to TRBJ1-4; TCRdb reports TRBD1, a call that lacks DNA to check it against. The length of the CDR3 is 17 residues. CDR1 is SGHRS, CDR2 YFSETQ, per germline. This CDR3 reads CASSLGSYGQQHEKLFF.

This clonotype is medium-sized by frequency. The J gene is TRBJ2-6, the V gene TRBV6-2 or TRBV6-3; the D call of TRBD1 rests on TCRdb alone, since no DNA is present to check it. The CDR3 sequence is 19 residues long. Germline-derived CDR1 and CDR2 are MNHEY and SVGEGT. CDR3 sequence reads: CASSFPPGQGTSGANVLTF.

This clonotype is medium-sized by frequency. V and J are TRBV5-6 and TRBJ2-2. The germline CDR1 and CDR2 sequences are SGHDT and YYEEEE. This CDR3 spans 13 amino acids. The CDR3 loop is CASSLVQGGELFF.